One and the same sample provided the 23 T cell receptor beta chains below, sequenced in a study of beta chain features in type 1 diabetes. Reverse transcribing all isolated RNA meant expressed TCRB transcripts were sequenced. TCRdb's table, derived via immunoSEQ multiplex PCR, lists solely in-frame clones and lacks some. Of 16,000 or so clones detected, roughly 76% appear once; the ten largest clones hold around 0.3%. No antigen has been assigned to these receptors. Study outcomes and limitations: There was a moderate but significant shortening of TCRB CDR3s in all four CD4+ subsets of Type 1 diabetes patients.

Sequencing was carried out using stem cell memory CD4+ T cells from blood. The source is a woman aged 18-29 years with type 1 diabetes.

The J gene is TRBJ2-7, the V gene TRBV5-6; 9 nucleotides align to TRBD2. From germline, CDR1 is SGHDT and CDR2 YYEEEE. The length of the CDR3 is 18 residues. V lost 1 base, J lost 0 bases, and 11 bases stayed unmatched. The CDR3 coding sequence is TGTGCCAGCAGCTTGAGCTTTAGACTAGCGGACAGCTCCTACGAGCAGTACTTC. Protein: CASSLSFRLADSSYEQYF.

This clone was detected only once. The chain couples TRBV10-3 to TRBJ2-1; 11 bases match TRBD2. The CDR3 consists of 13 residues. After removal of 5 bases from V and 9 bases from J, the junction contained 3 bases not matched to a gene. The germline V gene encodes CDR1 ENHRY and CDR2 SYGVKD. The CDR3: CAISTSGSGEQFF. DNA for the CDR3: TGTGCCATCAGTACTAGCGGGAGTGGTGAGCAGTTCTTC.

The genes are TRBV6-5 and TRBJ2-4; 9 bases agree with TRBD1. The CDR3 contains 16 residues. Germline loops: CDR1 MNHEY, CDR2 SVGAGI. J was trimmed by 9 bases and V by 4 bases; bases with no gene match: 13. CDR3 in amino acids: CASSLTGGADRGIQYF. In DNA, the CDR3 is TGTGCCAGCAGTTTAACAGGGGGCGCGGACCGCGGCATTCAGTACTTC.

The chain combines TRBV27 with TRBJ2-5; perhaps TRBD2 as D (7 bases). V lost 5 bases to trimming and J lost 2 bases, with 15 bases between them. This CDR3 is built from 15 residues. Germline loops: CDR1 MNHEY, CDR2 SMNVEV (reference sequence). The CDR3 DNA follows: TGTGCCAGCAGTCCCCTAGGGGGGGGGCAAGAGACCCAGTACTTC. Encoded protein: CASSPLGGGQETQYF.

The gene calls are TRBV18 and TRBJ2-1; D is unclear. This CDR3 spans 13 amino acids. With 2 bases removed from V and 8 bases from J, the gap between germline ends came to 10 bases. The V gene's germline CDR1 is KGHSH and CDR2 LQKENI. The chain's CDR3 is CASSPNFADEQFF. The CDR3 DNA reads TGTGCCAGCTCACCAAATTTTGCGGATGAGCAGTTCTTC.

The J gene is TRBJ2-1, the V gene TRBV19; 8 bases fit TRBD2. The CDR3 extends over 18 amino acids. The ends lost 5 bases at V and 0 bases at J; junction bases unmatched: 12. Germline lookup yields CDR1 LNHDA and CDR2 SQIVND (reference sequence). Here the CDR3 reads CASSSGRASGRSYNEQFF. Here the CDR3 DNA reads TGTGCCAGTAGTTCGGGGAGGGCTAGCGGGCGCTCCTACAATGAGCAGTTCTTC.

The V and J genes are TRBV5-1 and TRBJ2-1, with 8 nucleotides matching TRBD1. This CDR3 is built from 16 residues. The germline CDR1 and CDR2 sequences are SGHRS and YFSETQ. After removal of 4 bases from V and 2 bases from J, the junction contained 8 bases not matched to a gene. CDR3 in DNA: TGCGCCAGCAGCGACAGTCCAGGGGGCACCTACAATGAGCAGTTCTTC. This gives the protein CASSDSPGGTYNEQFF.

The chain joins TRBV5-1 to TRBJ2-3, with D perhaps TRBD2 (5 bases). V lost 4 bases and J 5 bases, leaving 5 bases between the germline ends. CDR3 length equals 11 residues. Per germline, CDR1 SGHRS and CDR2 YFSETQ. Written as DNA, the CDR3 is TGCGCCAGCAGCGGAGGAGATACGCAGTATTTT. This sequence encodes CASSGGDTQYF.

V and J are TRBV29-1 and TRBJ2-5; no clear D gene. The CDR3 extends over 10 amino acids. From germline, CDR1 is SQVTM and CDR2 ANQGSEA. V lost 5 bases and J 3 bases, leaving 4 bases between the germline ends. This CDR3 reads CSVREETQYF. CDR3 coding DNA: TGCAGCGTTAGAGAAGAGACCCAGTACTTC.

The genes are TRBV7-2 and TRBJ2-1, with D possibly being TRBD1 (6 bases). The CDR3 extends over 18 amino acids. The germline V and J ends were trimmed by 2 bases and 2 bases, with 19 bases remaining between them. Germline CDR1 SGHTA, CDR2 FQGNSA. The CDR3 DNA sequence: TGTGCCAGCAGCTTAACTGGGGGCGGGCGGGCTCCCTACAATGAGCAGTTCTTC. This codes for CASSLTGGGRAPYNEQFF.

The chain couples TRBV5-1 to TRBJ2-7; TRBD1 might be the D (6 bases). The CDR3 is 17 amino acids. Trimming left V 5 bases short and J 0 bases short, with 21 bases between. Germline V CDR1 and CDR2: SGHRS, YFSETQ. The CDR3 nucleotides are TGCGCCAGCAGTTTAACTGGCGGGCAGGGGTTCTCCTACGAGCAGTACTTC. Encoded protein: CASSLTGGQGFSYEQYF. Combining the CDR3 with reference TRBV5-1 and TRBJ2-7 gives the whole variable domain KAGVTQTPRYLIKTRGQQVTLSCSPISGHRSVSWYQQTPGQGLQFLFEYFSETQRNKGNFPGRFSGRQFSNSRSEMNVSTLELGDSALYLCASSLTGGQGFSYEQYFGPGTRLTVT.

This rearrangement joins TRBV13 to TRBJ2-1, with TRBD2 matching over 14 bases. V gave up 5 bases and J gave up 10 bases; unmatched junction bases: 10. Germline CDR1 is PRHDT and CDR2 is FYEKMQ (reference sequence). CDR3 length equals 16 residues. The DNA for the CDR3 is TGTGCCAGCAGCCAAACGGGACTAGCGGGAGCCGAAGAGCAGTTCTTC. Translation: CASSQTGLAGAEEQFF.

The V call is TRBV7-9, the J call TRBJ2-7; the match to TRBD2 covers 9 bases. CDR3 length equals 18 residues. From germline, CDR1 is SEHNR and CDR2 FQNEAQ (reference sequence). J gave up 5 bases and V 6 bases, and 20 bases lay outside the gene matches. The CDR3 DNA reads as TGTGCCAGCAGGACCAGCGGGTTGCTAGCGGGACCCTCTGACGAGCAGTACTTC. This gives the protein CASRTSGLLAGPSDEQYF.

This clone showed up just a few times. This CDR3 is CASSVVGQGGTDTQYF. Here the CDR3 DNA reads TGCGCCAGCTCCGTTGTCGGACAGGGAGGCACAGATACGCAGTATTTT. The gene calls are TRBV5-1 and TRBJ2-3; 8 nucleotides line up with TRBD1. The V gene's germline CDR1 is SGHRS and CDR2 YFSETQ. The CDR3 has 16 residues. Losses at the gene ends were 7 bases for V and 1 base for J; bases not matched to a gene: 11.

The V and J genes are TRBV5-4 and TRBJ2-7, with 10 nucleotides matching TRBD1. Trimming took 0 bases from V and 3 from J; bases not matched to a gene: 6. The CDR3 spans 16 residues. Germline-derived CDR1 and CDR2 are SGHNT and YYREEE (reference sequence). The DNA of the CDR3 is TGTGCCAGCAGCTTGGGCCCGGGACAGGGGTTCTACGAGCAGTACTTC. It encodes CASSLGPGQGFYEQYF. Full variable domain (outside the CDR3, taken from reference TRBV5-4 and TRBJ2-7): ETGVTQSPTHLIKTRGQQVTLRCSSQSGHNTVSWYQQALGQGPQFIFQYYREEENGRGNFPPRFSGLQFPNYSSELNVNALELDDSALYLCASSLGPGQGFYEQYFGPGTRLTVT.

This rearrangement joins TRBV7-2 to TRBJ1-1, with unresolved D. CDR1 and CDR2 (germline): SGHTA, FQGNSA. This CDR3 spans 13 amino acids. V was shortened by 3 bases and J by 2 bases, with 7 bases between the two germline ends. DNA of the CDR3: TGTGCCAGCAGCTTCGCGGGAAACACTGAAGCTTTCTTT. Its translation is CASSFAGNTEAFF. Filled out from reference TRBV7-2 and TRBJ1-1, the complete variable domain reads GAGVSQSPSNKVTEKGKDVELRCDPISGHTALYWYRQSLGQGLEFLIYFQGNSAPDKSGLPSDRFSAERTGGSVSTLTIQRTQQEDSAVYLCASSFAGNTEAFFGQGTRLTVV.

The rearrangement links TRBV5-1 to TRBJ2-3, with TRBD1 identical over 11 bases. The CDR3 has 17 amino acids. Germline CDR1 is SGHRS and CDR2 is YFSETQ. The junction had 12 bases not matched to a gene; V was cut back by 4 bases and J by 5 bases. The CDR3, as DNA: TGCGCCAGCAGCAATAACCCCGGGACAGGGGGGAGAGATACGCAGTATTTT. Protein product: CASSNNPGTGGRDTQYF. The whole variable domain, filled in from reference TRBV5-1 and TRBJ2-3, reads KAGVTQTPRYLIKTRGQQVTLSCSPISGHRSVSWYQQTPGQGLQFLFEYFSETQRNKGNFPGRFSGRQFSNSRSEMNVSTLELGDSALYLCASSNNPGTGGRDTQYFGPGTRLTVL.

This chain links TRBV28 with TRBJ1-5; D perhaps matches TRBD1 (6 bases). The CDR3 covers 13 residues. Trimming shortened V by 2 bases and J by 4 bases, and 6 bases separated the two germline ends. The germline V gene has CDR1 MDHEN and CDR2 SYDVKM. In nucleotides, the CDR3 is TGTGCCAGCAGTTTAACAGGGAATCAGCCCCAGCATTTT. It yields the protein CASSLTGNQPQHF.

The V and J genes are TRBV7-2 and TRBJ2-5; D remains unclear. The germline CDR1 and CDR2 sequences are SGHTA and FQGNSA. The ends were cut back, 1 base at V and 2 bases at J, with 5 bases in the middle. The CDR3 extends over 13 amino acids. In DNA, the CDR3 is TGTGCCAGCAGCTTAGGACAACAAGAGACCCAGTACTTC. Protein sequence: CASSLGQQETQYF.

The chain links TRBV28 to TRBJ1-1; D not resolved. The V end was cut by 3 bases, the J end by 4 bases, with 15 bases between. The CDR3 has 15 amino acids. Germline assignment: CDR1 MDHEN and CDR2 SYDVKM. CDR3 bases: TGTGCCAGCAGTTTGAGAGGAGCCGGATCCACTGAAGCTTTCTTT. Its protein is CASSLRGAGSTEAFF.

This clone was counted a few times. This chain connects TRBV19 to TRBJ2-2; D perhaps matches TRBD1 (5 bases). With 7 bases removed from V and 7 bases from J, the gap between germline ends came to 19 bases. Germline-derived CDR1 and CDR2 are LNHDA and SQIVND (reference sequence). The CDR3 is made up of 15 amino acids. The CDR3 sequence: CASKWRGDSSGELFF. CDR3 DNA: TGTGCCAGTAAATGGCGCGGAGACAGTAGCGGGGAGCTGTTTTTT.

The chain carries TRBV7-2 and TRBJ1-2; maybe TRBD1 (5 bases). The CDR3 has 15 residues. Germline V CDR1 and CDR2: SGHTA, FQGNSA. V gave up 0 bases and J gave up 2 bases, with 10 bases separating them. CDR3 region: CASSLAEGRNYGYTF. CDR3 DNA sequence: TGTGCCAGCAGCTTAGCGGAGGGGAGGAACTATGGCTACACCTTC.

The chain couples TRBV5-1 to TRBJ2-5; weak D call: TRBD2 (6 bases). Trimming left V 4 bases short and J 4 bases short, with 11 bases between. The CDR3 contains 13 residues. The germline CDR1 and CDR2 sequences are SGHRS and YFSETQ. The CDR3 protein is CASSPSGVETQYF. CDR3 DNA: TGCGCCAGCAGCCCCTCGGGGGTAGAGACCCAGTACTTC. Filled out from reference TRBV5-1 and TRBJ2-5, the complete variable domain reads KAGVTQTPRYLIKTRGQQVTLSCSPISGHRSVSWYQQTPGQGLQFLFEYFSETQRNKGNFPGRFSGRQFSNSRSEMNVSTLELGDSALYLCASSPSGVETQYFGPGTRLLVL.